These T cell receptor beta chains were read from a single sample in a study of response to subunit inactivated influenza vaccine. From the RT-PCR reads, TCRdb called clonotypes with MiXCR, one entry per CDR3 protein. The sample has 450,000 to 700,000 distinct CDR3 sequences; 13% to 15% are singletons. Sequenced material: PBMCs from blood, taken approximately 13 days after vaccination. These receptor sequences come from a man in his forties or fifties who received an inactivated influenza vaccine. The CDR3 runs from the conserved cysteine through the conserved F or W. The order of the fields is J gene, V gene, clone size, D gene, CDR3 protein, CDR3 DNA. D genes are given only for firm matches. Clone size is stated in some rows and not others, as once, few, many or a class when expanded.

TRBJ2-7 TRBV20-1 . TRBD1 CSAWPGTEVPYEQYF TGCAGTGCTTGGCCCGGGACAGAAGTTCCCTACGAGCAGTACTTC
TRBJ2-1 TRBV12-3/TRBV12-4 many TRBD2 CASRTSGTNNEQFF TGTGCCAGCCGGACTAGCGGGACCAACAATGAGCAGTTCTTC
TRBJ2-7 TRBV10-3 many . CAIGDSYEQYF TGTGCCATCGGGGATTCCTACGAGCAGTACTTC
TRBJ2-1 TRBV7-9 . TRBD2 CASSLLAGGPNYEQFF TGTGCCAGCAGCTTACTAGCGGGAGGGCCAAACTATGAGCAGTTCTTC
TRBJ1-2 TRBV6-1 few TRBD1 CASTILGQDYGYTF TGTGCCAGCACCATTTTGGGACAGGACTATGGCTACACCTTC
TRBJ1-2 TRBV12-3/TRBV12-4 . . CASSLGGDPNYGYTF TGTGCCAGCAGTTTAGGAGGGGACCCTAACTATGGCTACACCTTC
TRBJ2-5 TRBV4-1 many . CASSQAGVETQYF TGCGCCAGCAGCCAAGCAGGGGTGGAGACCCAGTACTTC
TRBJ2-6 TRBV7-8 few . CASSLVIGMGANVLTF TGTGCCAGCAGCTTAGTAATAGGGATGGGGGCCAACGTCCTGACTTTC
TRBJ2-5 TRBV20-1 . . CSAYNRALQETQYF TGCAGTGCTTACAACAGGGCTCTACAAGAGACCCAGTACTTC
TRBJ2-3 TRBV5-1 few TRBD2 CASSFPSGGAPDTQYF TGCGCCAGCAGCTTTCCTAGCGGGGGGGCTCCAGATACGCAGTATTTT
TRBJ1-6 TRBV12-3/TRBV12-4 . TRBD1 CASSLEGQYSPLHF TGTGCCAGCAGTTTAGAGGGACAGTATTCACCCCTCCACTTT
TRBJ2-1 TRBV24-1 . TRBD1 CATSDGTGLHEQFF TGTGCCACCAGTGATGGGACAGGGTTGCATGAGCAGTTCTTC
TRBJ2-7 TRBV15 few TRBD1 CATSRTGVTNEQYF TGTGCCACCAGCAGGACAGGGGTCACTAACGAGCAGTACTTC
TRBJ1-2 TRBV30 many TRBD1 CAWTGQGLGYGYTF TGTGCCTGGACCGGACAGGGGCTGGGGTATGGCTACACCTTC
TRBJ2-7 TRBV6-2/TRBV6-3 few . CASSLLAGRNYEQYF TGTGCCAGCAGCCTCCTGGCAGGGCGGAACTACGAGCAGTACTTC
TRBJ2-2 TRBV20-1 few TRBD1 CSATGQFNTGELFF TGCAGTGCTACGGGACAGTTTAACACCGGGGAGCTGTTTTTT
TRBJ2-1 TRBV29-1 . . CSVGFLYNEQFF TGCAGCGTTGGGTTTCTCTACAATGAGCAGTTCTTC
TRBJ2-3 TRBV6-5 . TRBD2 CASSYSGSGGTDTQYF TGTGCCAGCAGTTACTCGGGTAGCGGGGGGACAGATACGCAGTATTTT
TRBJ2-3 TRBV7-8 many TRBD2 CASSLGLAGGPTDTQYF TGCGCCAGCAGCTTGGGACTAGCGGGAGGACCCACAGATACGCAGTATTTT
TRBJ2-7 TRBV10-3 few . CAIRQNYEQYF TGTGCCATCAGACAGAACTACGAGCAGTACTTC
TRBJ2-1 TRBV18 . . CASSPGCSGPYNEQFF TGTGCCAGCTCGCCCGGGTGTAGCGGCCCCTACAATGAGCAGTTCTTC
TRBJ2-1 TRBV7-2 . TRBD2 CATTASGRTPLGEQFF TGTGCCACCACGGCTAGCGGGAGGACCCCTTTGGGTGAGCAGTTCTTC